Below, one TCR beta chain is given with its context. The antigen is undetermined. The sample is drawn from a study of T cell responses to AZD1222 COVID-19 vaccine. The germline V and J ends were trimmed by 2 bases and 1 base, with 5 bases remaining between them. Germline CDR1 MNHEY, CDR2 SVGAGI. This CDR3 has 13 amino acids. General observations from the study: Donors, mostly white British, included more females; clonal diversity was possibly underestimated.

Clones were sequenced by immunoSEQ multiplex PCR, and TCRdb holds only the in-frame ones, with some missing. The data hold under 150,000 clones, with more than 85% observed a single time. The receptor's source is an adult in good health. The sequences come from peripheral blood, collected on day 0 of AZD1222 vaccination. This chain links TRBV6-5 with TRBJ1-1; D unresolved. The CDR3 here is CASSYGENTEAFF. CDR3 coding DNA: TGTGCCAGCAGTTACGGAGAGAACACTGAAGCTTTCTTT.